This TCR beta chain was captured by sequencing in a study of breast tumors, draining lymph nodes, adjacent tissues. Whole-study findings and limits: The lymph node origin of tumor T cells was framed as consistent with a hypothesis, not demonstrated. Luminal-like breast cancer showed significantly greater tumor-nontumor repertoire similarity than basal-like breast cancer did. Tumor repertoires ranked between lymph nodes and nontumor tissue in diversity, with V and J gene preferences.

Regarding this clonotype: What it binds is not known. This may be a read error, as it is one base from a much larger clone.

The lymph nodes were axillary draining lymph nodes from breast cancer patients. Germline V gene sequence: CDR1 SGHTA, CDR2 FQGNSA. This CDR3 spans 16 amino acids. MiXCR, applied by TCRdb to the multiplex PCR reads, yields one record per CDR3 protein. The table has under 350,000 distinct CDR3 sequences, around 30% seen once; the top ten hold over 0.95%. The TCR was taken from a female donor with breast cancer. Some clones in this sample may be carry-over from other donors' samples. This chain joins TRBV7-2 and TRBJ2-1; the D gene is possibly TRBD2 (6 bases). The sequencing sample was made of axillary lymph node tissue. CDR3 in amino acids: CASSQDLVEGNSEQFF. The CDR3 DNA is TGCGCCAGCAGCCAAGATTTAGTGGAGGGAAACAGTGAGCAGTTCTTC.